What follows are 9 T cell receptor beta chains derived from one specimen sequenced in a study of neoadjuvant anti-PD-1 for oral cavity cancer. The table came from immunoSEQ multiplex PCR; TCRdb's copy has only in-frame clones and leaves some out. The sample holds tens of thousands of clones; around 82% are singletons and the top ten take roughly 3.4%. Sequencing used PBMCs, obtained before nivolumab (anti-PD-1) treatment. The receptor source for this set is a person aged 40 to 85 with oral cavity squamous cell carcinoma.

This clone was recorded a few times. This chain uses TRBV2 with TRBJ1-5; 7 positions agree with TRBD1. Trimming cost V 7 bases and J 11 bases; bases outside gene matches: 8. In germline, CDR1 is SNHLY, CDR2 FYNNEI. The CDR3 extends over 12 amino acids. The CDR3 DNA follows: TGTGCCAGCAATATGGACGGACAGGCCCAGCATTTT. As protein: CASNMDGQAQHF.

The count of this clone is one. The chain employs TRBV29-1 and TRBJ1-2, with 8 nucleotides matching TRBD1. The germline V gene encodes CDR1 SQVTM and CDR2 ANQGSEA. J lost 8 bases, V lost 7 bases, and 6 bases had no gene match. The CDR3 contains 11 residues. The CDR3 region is CSATGAEGYTF. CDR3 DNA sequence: TGCAGCGCGACAGGGGCTGAGGGCTACACCTTC.

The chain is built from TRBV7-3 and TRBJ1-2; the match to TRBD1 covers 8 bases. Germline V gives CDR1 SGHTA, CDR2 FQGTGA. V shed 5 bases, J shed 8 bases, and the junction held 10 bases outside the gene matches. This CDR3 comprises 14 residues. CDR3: CASSPGQGGWGYTF. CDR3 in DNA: TGTGCCAGCAGCCCCGGACAGGGAGGTTGGGGCTACACCTTC. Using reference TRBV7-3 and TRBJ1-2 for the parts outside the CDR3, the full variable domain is GAGVSQTPSNKVTEKGKYVELRCDPISGHTALYWYRQSLGQGPEFLIYFQGTGAADDSGLPNDRFFAVRPEGSVSTLKIQRTERGDSAVYLCASSPGQGGWGYTFGSGTRLTVV.

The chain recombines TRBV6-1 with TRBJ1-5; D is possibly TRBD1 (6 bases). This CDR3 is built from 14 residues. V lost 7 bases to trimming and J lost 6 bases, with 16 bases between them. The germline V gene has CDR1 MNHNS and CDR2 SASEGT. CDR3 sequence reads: CASIWEGGVQPQHF. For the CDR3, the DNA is TGTGCCAGCATCTGGGAGGGGGGCGTTCAGCCCCAGCATTTT.

The CDR3 is CASSIGGDYLSYEQYF. The CDR3 DNA sequence: TGTGCCAGCAGCATAGGCGGTGATTACCTCTCCTACGAGCAGTACTTC. The V call is TRBV7-9, the J call TRBJ2-7; no firm D call. V lost 5 bases and J lost 0, with 17 bases in between. Germline CDR1 SEHNR, CDR2 FQNEAQ (reference sequence). The CDR3 runs to 16 residues.

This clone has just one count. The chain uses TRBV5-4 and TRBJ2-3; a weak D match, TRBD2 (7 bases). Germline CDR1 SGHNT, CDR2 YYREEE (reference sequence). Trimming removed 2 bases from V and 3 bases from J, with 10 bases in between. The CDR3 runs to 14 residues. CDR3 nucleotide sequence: TGTGCCAGCAGCTTCGCGGGGGCGACAGATACGCAGTATTTT. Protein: CASSFAGATDTQYF. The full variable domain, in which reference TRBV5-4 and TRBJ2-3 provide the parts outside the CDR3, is ETGVTQSPTHLIKTRGQQVTLRCSSQSGHNTVSWYQQALGQGPQFIFQYYREEENGRGNFPPRFSGLQFPNYSSELNVNALELDDSALYLCASSFAGATDTQYFGPGTRLTVL.

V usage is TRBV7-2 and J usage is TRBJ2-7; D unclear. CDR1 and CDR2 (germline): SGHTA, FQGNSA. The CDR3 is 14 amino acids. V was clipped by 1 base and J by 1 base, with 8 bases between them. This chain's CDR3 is CASSLVSASYEQYF. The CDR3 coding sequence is TGTGCCAGCAGCTTAGTTTCGGCGTCCTACGAGCAGTACTTC.

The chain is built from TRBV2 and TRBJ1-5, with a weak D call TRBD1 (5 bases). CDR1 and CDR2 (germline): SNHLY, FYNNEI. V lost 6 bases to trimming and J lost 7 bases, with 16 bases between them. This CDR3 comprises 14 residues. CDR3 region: CASRGLTDAQPQHF. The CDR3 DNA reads TGTGCCAGCAGAGGCCTGACAGACGCCCAGCCCCAGCATTTT.

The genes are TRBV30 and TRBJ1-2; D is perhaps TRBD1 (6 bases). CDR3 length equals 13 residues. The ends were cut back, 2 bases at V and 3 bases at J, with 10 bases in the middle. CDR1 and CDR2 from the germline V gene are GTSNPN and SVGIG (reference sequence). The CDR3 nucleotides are TGTGCCTGGAGTACAGGGACATACTATGGCTACACCTTC. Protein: CAWSTGTYYGYTF.